The rows below give T cell receptor beta chains drawn from one sample of a study of cytomegalovirus exposure and HLA in healthy donors. TCRdb's table, derived via immunoSEQ multiplex PCR, lists solely in-frame clones and lacks some. This sample carries more than 110,000 clones, around 76% of them seen once, and the ten largest clones take approximately 4%. Input material: PBMCs. The source is a man in his late teens or twenties in good health and CMV-seronegative. CDR3s include the opening cysteine and the closing phenylalanine or tryptophan. The order of the fields is clone size, D gene, V gene, J gene, CDR3 DNA, CDR3 protein. D genes are given only for firm matches. The size of a clone is reported for some rows only, either as once, few or many, or as a class for expanded clones.

.	TRBD1	TRBV30	TRBJ2-2	TGTGCCTGGAGTGTACCGGCCAAGCTCGGACAGGGGGCGGGCGGGGAGCTGTTTTTT	CAWSVPAKLGQGAGGELFF
.	.	TRBV9	TRBJ2-5	TGTGCCAGCTCCCAAGACGGGGGGCGCACGGAGACCCAGTACTTC	CASSQDGGRTETQYF
.	.	TRBV5-1	TRBJ2-2	TGCGCCAGCAGCCTAGAGACCGGGGAGCTGTTTTTT	CASSLETGELFF
.	TRBD1	TRBV11-3	TRBJ1-3	TGTGCCAGCAGCTTCGGACAGGGGATCCGAGTCCCGTCTGGAAACACCATATATTTT	CASSFGQGIRVPSGNTIYF
.	.	TRBV6-5	TRBJ2-7	TGTGCCAGCAGGCTGTCTACAGGGACCTCCTACGAGCAGTACTTC	CASRLSTGTSYEQYF
.	.	TRBV7-6	TRBJ2-3	TGTGCCAGCAGCTCCCCGGTGGGCACAGATACGCAGTATTTT	CASSSPVGTDTQYF
.	.	TRBV14	TRBJ1-3	TGTGCCAGCAGCCAGGTGGACTCAAGCTCTGGAAACACCATATATTTT	CASSQVDSSSGNTIYF
once	.	TRBV18	TRBJ2-5	TGTGCCAGCTCACCATTTGCAGGAAAAAAAGAGACCCAGTACTTC	CASSPFAGKKETQYF
.	.	TRBV6-1	TRBJ2-7	TGTGCCAGCGCTTTTTCAGACGGGTACGAGCAGTACTTC	CASAFSDGYEQYF
.	TRBD1	TRBV19	TRBJ2-7	TGTGCCAGTAGGCAGGACAGGGGGCCCTACGAGCAGTACTTC	CASRQDRGPYEQYF
.	.	TRBV11-2	TRBJ2-1	TGTGCCAGCAGCTTAGCCTGGACCGAAGTCGGGGATGAGCAGTTCTTC	CASSLAWTEVGDEQFF
.	TRBD1	TRBV27	TRBJ2-1	TGTGCCAGCAGAGGAGACAGGGGAACCTACAATGAGCAGTTCTTC	CASRGDRGTYNEQFF
.	TRBD2	TRBV28	TRBJ2-5	TGTGCCAGCAGTCTCTATTGGACTAGCGGGTTACAAGAGACCCAGTACTTC	CASSLYWTSGLQETQYF
.	.	TRBV19	TRBJ2-1	TGTGCCAGTAGTATAGTTCACTCCTTATCCTACAATGAGCAGTTCTTC	CASSIVHSLSYNEQFF
.	TRBD1	TRBV5-6	TRBJ2-7	TGTGCCAGCAGCTTGGGGGGACAGGCCTACGAGCAGTACTTC	CASSLGGQAYEQYF
.	TRBD1	TRBV5-4	TRBJ2-7	TGTGCCAGCAGCTGGGACAGGGGTTACGAGCAGTACTTC	CASSWDRGYEQYF
few	.	TRBV6-5	TRBJ1-5	TGTGCCAGCAGTTACCAGGGCTCTCAGCCCCAGCATTTT	CASSYQGSQPQHF
.	.	TRBV11-3	TRBJ1-6	TGTGCCAGCAGCTTAGCGGACATCTCACCCCTCCACTTT	CASSLADISPLHF
once	TRBD1	TRBV5-1	TRBJ1-2	TGCGCCAGCAGCTTAGACGGACAGGGGGATGGCTACACCTTC	CASSLDGQGDGYTF
few	.	TRBV7-2	TRBJ1-1	TGTGCCAGCAGCCAAGGGGTTCGGGTGAGCTCTGAAGCTTTCTTT	CASSQGVRVSSEAFF
.	TRBD1	TRBV10-3	TRBJ1-1	TGTGCCATCAGAACCCCCAGGGGGCAACGGATGAACACTGAAGCTTTCTTT	CAIRTPRGQRMNTEAFF
.	TRBD1	TRBV9	TRBJ1-3	TGTGCCAGCAGCGGAGGAGAAGGGACAGCGGCTGGAAACACCATATATTTT	CASSGGEGTAAGNTIYF
.	TRBD2	TRBV19	TRBJ2-3	TGTGCCAGTAGTATGCCCTCCACTAGCGGGAGGGCCCCCGCAGATACGCAGTATTTT	CASSMPSTSGRAPADTQYF
.	TRBD1	TRBV30	TRBJ2-7	TGTGCCTGGAGTGTAGGGGGACAGGGCTACGAGCAGTACTTC	CAWSVGGQGYEQYF
.	.	TRBV18	TRBJ1-1	TGTGCCAGCTCACCAGGCGCACAGGGTCATGGAGCTTTCTTT	CASSPGAQGHGAFF
.	TRBD2	TRBV6-6	TRBJ2-7	TGTGCCAGCAGCGGACTAGCCGCCTACGAGCAGTACTTC	CASSGLAAYEQYF